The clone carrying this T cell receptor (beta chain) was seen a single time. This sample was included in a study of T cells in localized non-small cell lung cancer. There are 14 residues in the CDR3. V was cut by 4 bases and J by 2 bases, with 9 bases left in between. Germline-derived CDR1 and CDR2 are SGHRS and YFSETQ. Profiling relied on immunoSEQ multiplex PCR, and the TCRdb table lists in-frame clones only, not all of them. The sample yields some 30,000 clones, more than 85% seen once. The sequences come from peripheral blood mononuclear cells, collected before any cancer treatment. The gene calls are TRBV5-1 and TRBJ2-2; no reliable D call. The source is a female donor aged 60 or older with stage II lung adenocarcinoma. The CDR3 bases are TGCGCCAGCAGCCCTACCGGCAACACCGGGGAGCTGTTTTTT. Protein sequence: CASSPTGNTGELFF.